The 27 T cell receptor beta chains reported below all come from one sample, sequenced in a study of technical replicates of blood from a few donors. Sequenced by immunoSEQ multiplex PCR; TCRdb stores in-frame clones only, minus some. Here the sample spans 84,000 or so clones, 90% to 95% being singletons. Source material: T cells isolated from PBMCs. These receptors originate from a human donor in good health.

The chain employs TRBV9 and TRBJ2-1; TRBD1 matches 12 bases. Per germline, CDR1 SGDLS and CDR2 YYNGEE. V was pared by 4 bases and J by 7 bases, with 3 bases of the junction left unmatched. CDR3 length: 14 residues. CDR3 sequence reads: CASSRDRGLNEQFF. The DNA of the CDR3 is TGTGCCAGCAGCAGGGACAGGGGGCTAAATGAGCAGTTCTTC.

The chain has TRBV5-1 and TRBJ2-3; TRBD2 aligns across 9 bases. This CDR3 spans 15 amino acids. The germline V gene has CDR1 SGHRS and CDR2 YFSETQ. With V trimmed by 6 bases and J by 4 bases, 9 bases remained unmatched. The CDR3 spells CASTPASGIPDTQYF. CDR3 sequence (DNA): TGCGCCAGCACTCCCGCTAGCGGGATCCCAGATACGCAGTATTTT.

The chain uses TRBV7-9 and TRBJ2-2; 7 nucleotides line up with TRBD1. V was pared by 4 bases and J by 1 base, with 3 bases of the junction left unmatched. This CDR3 is 15 amino acids long. The germline CDR1 and CDR2 sequences are SEHNR and FQNEAQ (reference sequence). The CDR3 sequence is CASSSRDRNTGELFF. CDR3 nucleotide sequence: TGTGCCAGCAGCTCCCGGGACAGGAACACCGGGGAGCTGTTTTTT. The full variable domain, completed using reference TRBV7-9 and TRBJ2-2, is DTGVSQNPRHKITKRGQNVTFRCDPISEHNRLYWYRQTLGQGPEFLTYFQNEAQLEKSRLLSDRFSAERPKGSFSTLEIQRTEQGDSAMYLCASSSRDRNTGELFFGEGSRLTVL.

This clone was counted once. The J gene is TRBJ2-1, the V gene TRBV6-5, with D perhaps matching TRBD1 (5 bases). From germline, CDR1 is MNHEY and CDR2 SVGAGI. The CDR3 runs 12 residues. V lost 3 bases to trimming and J lost 9 bases, with 9 bases between them. The chain's CDR3 is CASSYGDSEQFF. CDR3 coding DNA: TGTGCCAGCAGTTATGGAGACAGTGAGCAGTTCTTC.

This chain joins TRBV25-1 and TRBJ2-1, with 9 bases matching TRBD2. The trim removed 3 bases at V and 9 bases at J, leaving 9 bases unmatched. CDR3 length: 15 amino acids. Germline CDR1 MGHDK, CDR2 SYGVNS. The CDR3 is CASSEAGGPVGEQFF. Written as DNA, the CDR3 is TGTGCCAGCAGTGAGGCGGGAGGGCCGGTTGGTGAGCAGTTCTTC.

This clone was found once. DNA of the CDR3: TGTGCCAGCACCTTCCGACAGGGGAATCAGCCCCAGCATTTT. Protein product: CASTFRQGNQPQHF. This sequence joins TRBV5-6 and TRBJ1-5; 8 bases are a match to TRBD1. The germline V gene encodes CDR1 SGHDT and CDR2 YYEEEE. The CDR3 contains 14 residues. Losses at the gene ends were 6 bases for V and 4 bases for J; bases not matched to a gene: 6. The full variable domain, completed using reference TRBV5-6 and TRBJ1-5, is DAGVTQSPTHLIKTRGQQVTLRCSPKSGHDTVSWYQQALGQGPQFIFQYYEEEERQRGNFPDRFSGHQFPNYSSELNVNALLLGDSALYLCASTFRQGNQPQHFGDGTRLSIL.

The chain recombines TRBV6-5 with TRBJ1-2; the D is unclear. The CDR3 is 14 residues long. Germline CDR1 is MNHEY and CDR2 is SVGAGI. V gave up 6 bases and J gave up 4 bases, with 15 bases separating them. In DNA, the CDR3 is TGTGCCAGCAGCCACCAGGAGGTTGGCTATGGCTACACCTTC. Its protein is CASSHQEVGYGYTF.

The V gene is TRBV5-6, the J gene TRBJ2-7, with 11 bases identical to TRBD2. Losses at the gene ends were 4 bases for V and 2 bases for J; bases not matched to a gene: 5. The length of the CDR3 is 15 residues. Germline CDR1 and CDR2: SGHDT and YYEEEE. CDR3 sequence: CASSIGTSGAYEQYF. CDR3 sequence (DNA): TGTGCCAGCAGCATCGGGACTAGCGGAGCCTACGAGCAGTACTTC.

In its sample, this clone was seen once. This sequence joins TRBV13 and TRBJ2-1; no clear D gene. This CDR3 is 18 amino acids long. From germline, CDR1 is PRHDT and CDR2 FYEKMQ (reference sequence). V lost 4 bases, J lost 1 base, and 20 bases lay in between. CDR3 region: CASSSRPGESRSYNEQFF. The CDR3 DNA reads TGTGCCAGCAGCTCCAGACCTGGAGAGAGCCGATCCTACAATGAGCAGTTCTTC. The full variable domain, rest sourced from reference TRBV13 and TRBJ2-1, is AAGVIQSPRHLIKEKRETATLKCYPIPRHDTVYWYQQGPGQDPQFLISFYEKMQSDKGSIPDRFSAQQFSDYHSELNMSSLELGDSALYFCASSSRPGESRSYNEQFFGPGTRLTVL.

The CDR3 DNA reads TGTGCCAGCAGTGAGGCAGGGGCGGGCTATGGCTACACCTTC. Protein: CASSEAGAGYGYTF. The chain links TRBV25-1 to TRBJ1-2; a possible D gene is TRBD1 (6 bases). The V end was cut by 3 bases, the J end by 4 bases, with 12 bases between. This CDR3 region has 14 residues. Germline values: CDR1 MGHDK, CDR2 SYGVNS.

V and J are TRBV27 and TRBJ1-2, with TRBD1 as a possible D gene (6 bases). This CDR3 comprises 15 residues. Germline CDR1 is MNHEY and CDR2 is SMNVEV (reference sequence). Trimming took 7 bases from V and 4 from J, leaving 19 bases between them. The CDR3 sequence is CASTSTGQGFYGYTF. CDR3 sequence (DNA): TGTGCCAGCACTTCCACAGGGCAGGGGTTCTATGGCTACACCTTC.

The chain uses TRBV5-4 and TRBJ1-1; TRBD1 matches 8 bases. This CDR3 spans 14 amino acids. Germline V gene lookup returns CDR1 SGHNT and CDR2 YYREEE (reference sequence). After removal of 4 bases from V and 3 bases from J, the junction contained 5 bases not matched to a gene. CDR3 in DNA: TGTGCCAGCAGCCAGACAGGGGTCGACACTGAAGCTTTCTTT. Protein product: CASSQTGVDTEAFF.

The V and J genes are TRBV19 and TRBJ2-5; TRBD2 aligns across 8 bases. Germline V lookup: CDR1 LNHDA, CDR2 SQIVND (reference sequence). V gave up 2 bases and J gave up 2 bases; unmatched junction bases: 4. The CDR3 runs 15 residues. The CDR3 nucleotides are TGTGCCAGTAGTATAACAGCGGGGGTACAAGAGACCCAGTACTTC. This sequence encodes CASSITAGVQETQYF.

The chain has TRBV7-9 and TRBJ1-6; 8 bases fit TRBD1. Germline CDR1 reads SEHNR; CDR2 reads FQNEAQ (reference sequence). The CDR3 is 17 amino acids. With 7 bases clipped from V and 10 bases from J, the junction kept 18 bases outside the gene matches. The CDR3 sequence: CASTANPGGKTGSPLHF. Here the CDR3 DNA reads TGTGCCAGCACCGCCAATCCAGGGGGCAAGACTGGATCACCCCTCCACTTT.

The chain is built from TRBV4-1 and TRBJ2-2; 9 bases align to TRBD1. This CDR3 is 15 amino acids long. The V gene's germline CDR1 is MGHRA and CDR2 YSYEKL. V was pared by 4 bases and J by 9 bases, with 9 bases of the junction left unmatched. The chain's CDR3 is CASSPGQGPRRELFF. In nucleotides, the CDR3 is TGCGCCAGCAGCCCGGGACAGGGCCCTAGGAGGGAGCTGTTTTTT.

The table lists this clone with a few counts. The chain joins TRBV5-1 to TRBJ2-7; D is ambiguous. Germline V gene data show CDR1 as SGHRS and CDR2 as YFSETQ. This CDR3 spans 12 amino acids. V was pared by 0 bases and J by 6 bases, with 7 bases between. The CDR3 bases are TGCGCCAGCAGCTTGGTACTCGGCGAGCAGTACTTC. This codes for CASSLVLGEQYF.

In its sample, this clone was seen once. The J gene is TRBJ1-5, the V gene TRBV27; D may be TRBD1 (6 bases). The germline V and J ends were trimmed by 8 bases and 5 bases, with 19 bases remaining between them. The CDR3 totals 15 residues. The germline V gene has CDR1 MNHEY and CDR2 SMNVEV (reference sequence). This chain's CDR3 is CASAEEGGGHQPQHF. CDR3 DNA sequence: TGTGCCAGCGCTGAGGAAGGGGGGGGCCATCAGCCCCAGCATTTT.

The chain couples TRBV7-8 to TRBJ2-1, with D maybe TRBD1 (5 bases). Trimming shortened V by 6 bases and J by 11 bases, and 26 bases separated the two germline ends. Germline-derived CDR1 and CDR2 are SGHVS and FQNEAQ. The CDR3 covers 16 residues. For the CDR3, the DNA is TGTGCCAGCAGATACCTCCCGGACCAGGGAAACCAAAAGCAGTTCTTC. It translates to CASRYLPDQGNQKQFF.

V gene TRBV29-1 combines with J gene TRBJ2-4, with D perhaps matching TRBD2 (6 bases). In germline, CDR1 is SQVTM, CDR2 ANQGSEA. Trimming shortened V by 6 bases and J by 8 bases, and 20 bases separated the two germline ends. The CDR3 length is 14 residues. CDR3 region: CSVESPGSAYIQYF. CDR3 nucleotides: TGCAGCGTCGAGAGTCCCGGGAGCGCATACATTCAGTACTTC. Together with reference TRBV29-1 and TRBJ2-4, the CDR3 gives the full variable domain: SAVISQKPSRDICQRGTSLTIQCQVDSQVTMMFWYRQQPGQSLTLIATANQGSEATYESGFVIDKFPISRPNLTFSTLTVSNMSPEDSSIYLCSVESPGSAYIQYFGAGTRLSVL.

This clone was found once. This chain connects TRBV27 to TRBJ1-2; the match to TRBD1 covers 7 bases. The V and J ends lost 6 bases and 2 bases, in that order; junction bases with no gene match: 9. Germline V gene lookup returns CDR1 MNHEY and CDR2 SMNVEV (reference sequence). This CDR3 has 15 residues. The CDR3 protein is CASSGPPGQNYGYTF. The CDR3 DNA is TGTGCCAGCAGCGGTCCTCCGGGACAGAACTATGGCTACACCTTC.

The V gene is TRBV7-3, the J gene TRBJ2-1; D perhaps matches TRBD1 (5 bases). Looked up from germline, CDR1 is SGHTA and CDR2 is FQGTGA. The CDR3 totals 16 residues. The V end was cut by 2 bases, the J end by 2 bases, with 13 bases between. CDR3 in DNA: TGTGCCAGCAGCTTAGTCTCATCCAGGGCCTACAATGAGCAGTTCTTC. The encoded protein is CASSLVSSRAYNEQFF.

The chain combines TRBV11-1 with TRBJ2-7; TRBD1 is a possible D gene (7 bases). The CDR3 has 14 residues. Germline V lookup: CDR1 SGHAT, CDR2 FQDESV (reference sequence). V lost 4 bases and J 4 bases, leaving 14 bases between the germline ends. The CDR3 DNA reads TGTGCCAGCAGCTCCCAGGGGGGTTTATACGAGCAGTACTTC. Residues: CASSSQGGLYEQYF.

The CDR3 loop is CASTTDGSMNTEAFF. CDR3 nucleotides: TGTGCCAGTACCACAGACGGATCCATGAACACTGAAGCTTTCTTT. The chain joins TRBV19 to TRBJ1-1, with no clear D. V was trimmed by 7 bases and J by 0 bases, leaving 15 bases between them. The length of the CDR3 is 15 residues. CDR1 is LNHDA and CDR2 is SQIVND in the germline V gene (reference sequence).

This chain joins TRBV6-4 and TRBJ1-1; possibly TRBD1 for D (5 bases). Trimming pared 4 bases from V and 0 bases from J, leaving 6 bases between. CDR3 length: 13 residues. CDR1 and CDR2 (germline): MRHNA, SNTAGT. The CDR3, as DNA: TGTGCCAGCAGTGGGGGGGTGAACACTGAAGCTTTCTTT. Residues: CASSGGVNTEAFF.

This sequence joins TRBV5-1 and TRBJ2-1, with TRBD2 identical over 10 bases. The V gene's germline CDR1 is SGHRS and CDR2 YFSETQ. J was trimmed by 4 bases and V by 0 bases; bases with no gene match: 4. This CDR3 is built from 16 residues. The CDR3 nucleotides are TGCGCCAGCAGCTTGGGACTAGCGGGCCCGTACAATGAGCAGTTCTTC. It specifies CASSLGLAGPYNEQFF.

This sequence joins TRBV4-1 and TRBJ2-1; TRBD2 aligns across 10 bases. There are 15 residues in the CDR3. Germline trimming cut 4 bases from V and 7 bases from J; bases unmatched to any gene: 7. Germline CDR1 is MGHRA and CDR2 is YSYEKL. The CDR3, as DNA: TGCGCCAGCAGCCCCCACACTAGCGGGGCAAATGAGCAGTTCTTC. This gives the protein CASSPHTSGANEQFF.

A word on this clone: The germline gene is not matched at one end of the junction; a read error may be the cause. The chain joins TRBV4-1 to TRBJ1-6, with D perhaps TRBD1 (6 bases). Germline V gives CDR1 MGHRA, CDR2 YSYEKL. The CDR3 spans 16 residues. Here the CDR3 reads CASSPREGGFNTPLHF. The CDR3 DNA follows: TGCGCCAGCAGCCCCCGGGAAGGGGGATTTAATACACCCCTCCACTTT.